The 9 T cell receptor beta chains listed next were all sequenced from one sample in a study of T cell changes during pregnancy in multiple sclerosis. Method: immunoSEQ multiplex PCR; TCRdb's copy keeps in-frame clones and lacks some. The data hold 50,000 or so clones, with almost 95% observed a single time. The specimen comprised CD4+ T cells from peripheral blood mononuclear cells, sampled in the third trimester of pregnancy. These receptors were taken from a female donor with multiple sclerosis, enrolled in a pregnancy study.

The chain is built from TRBV9 and TRBJ1-1; D not certain. Trimming removed 6 bases from V and 5 bases from J, with 20 bases in between. CDR1 and CDR2 (germline): SGDLS, YYNGEE. The CDR3 totals 15 residues. The CDR3 sequence: CASTKLETPSTEAFF. CDR3 nucleotide sequence: TGTGCCAGCACCAAACTAGAGACCCCGAGTACTGAAGCTTTCTTT.

This chain connects TRBV5-4 to TRBJ2-3, with D perhaps being TRBD1 or TRBD2 (9 bases each). CDR1 and CDR2 from the germline V gene are SGHNT and YYREEE (reference sequence). The CDR3 has 19 amino acids. Trimming cost V 4 bases and J 3 bases, with 27 bases left between them. DNA of the CDR3: TGTGCCAGCAGCAGCCGGACAGGGGCGTCTGGACTAGCGACAGATACGCAGTATTTT. Its translation: CASSSRTGASGLATDTQYF.

This clone was picked up one time. This chain uses TRBV27 with TRBJ1-2, with D hard to call. The CDR3 has 14 amino acids. The V gene lost 6 bases and the J gene lost 1 base, with 12 bases spanning the gap. The V gene's germline CDR1 is MNHEY and CDR2 SMNVEV (reference sequence). The CDR3 spells CASSYSRDNYGYTF. The CDR3 DNA follows: TGTGCCAGCAGCTACTCCCGGGATAACTATGGCTACACCTTC.

The V and J genes are TRBV2 and TRBJ1-4; 8 bases fit TRBD1. Germline lookup yields CDR1 SNHLY and CDR2 FYNNEI. The CDR3 loop spans 14 amino acids. V shed 2 bases, J shed 16 bases, and the junction held 12 bases outside the gene matches. CDR3 bases: TGTGCCAGCAGTGAACGGGGAGGACAGGGTAAAGGGTTTTTT. It specifies CASSERGGQGKGFF.

This sequence joins TRBV7-2 and TRBJ2-3; maybe TRBD2 (6 bases). V was clipped by 1 base and J by 1 base, with 15 bases between them. Germline CDR1 SGHTA, CDR2 FQGNSA. The CDR3 spans 17 residues. CDR3 DNA sequence: TGTGCCAGCAGCTTAGTAGGTCGCGGGGTACGCACAGATACGCAGTATTTT. Its protein is CASSLVGRGVRTDTQYF.

This clone was detected a few times. The chain couples TRBV5-5 to TRBJ2-2; 8 bases align to TRBD2. The CDR3 has 16 amino acids. Germline values: CDR1 SGHKS, CDR2 YYEKEE (reference sequence). Losses at the gene ends were 4 bases for V and 6 bases for J; bases not matched to a gene: 11. Here the CDR3 DNA reads TGTGCCAGCAGCCCCGGGGCGCGGGGGGACTCCGGGGAGCTGTTTTTT. It codes for CASSPGARGDSGELFF.

The chain is built from TRBV5-6 and TRBJ2-3; maybe TRBD2 (5 bases). CDR1 is SGHDT, CDR2 YYEEEE, per germline. V dropped 4 bases and J dropped 3 bases, with 12 bases sitting between them. This CDR3 contains 14 residues. CDR3 region: CASSPGPGTDTQYF. The DNA for the CDR3 is TGTGCCAGCAGCCCTGGGCCGGGGACAGATACGCAGTATTTT.

The rearrangement joins TRBV5-4 to TRBJ2-5, with TRBD1 identical over 7 bases. From germline, CDR1 is SGHNT and CDR2 YYREEE (reference sequence). The CDR3 spans 15 residues. Trimming removed 4 bases from V and 4 bases from J; junction bases left unmatched: 10. The CDR3 reads CASSPPGQRTETQYF. The DNA of the CDR3 is TGTGCCAGCAGCCCGCCGGGACAGCGTACAGAGACCCAGTACTTC.

The V call is TRBV2, the J call TRBJ1-1, with D possibly matching TRBD1 (6 bases). The germline V gene has CDR1 SNHLY and CDR2 FYNNEI. V lost 7 bases and J 4 bases, leaving 13 bases between the germline ends. This CDR3 has 13 amino acids. The chain's CDR3 is CASTPDSVTEAFF. The CDR3 DNA reads TGTGCCAGCACTCCGGACAGTGTCACTGAAGCTTTCTTT.